This T cell receptor (beta chain) was recorded in a study of regulatory T cells in long-lasting Graves disease. Study-wide findings and caveats: Newly diagnosed Graves' patients had higher TCR diversity than persistent ones. Persistent patients shared more public clonotypes (approximately 2,800) than new patients (approximately 900). Thyroid tissue went unstudied; only peripheral blood was examined.

There are many counts of this clonotype. The antigen remains unidentified. Time point meaning: newly diagnosed GD, antithyroid drugs for less than 3 months. Construction of the TCR library relied on RNA isolated from PBMCs. The authors built TCR beta libraries using iRepertoire HTBI primers and Arm-PCR of CDR3 regions. TCRdb reprocessed the multiplex PCR reads with MiXCR, giving one entry per CDR3 protein. The profile shows over 450,000 distinct CDR3 sequences, around 12% of them singletons. This sample also appeared in a second study, on T cells in Graves' hyperthyroidism and ophthalmopathy.

This receptor was identified in a woman aged 25 to 39 with Graves disease. Sequencing was performed on peripheral blood mononuclear cells (PBMCs), taken at new diagnosis, from a patient treated with antithyroid drugs.

CDR3 sequence reads: CASSAVKWASYEQYF. CDR3 nucleotide sequence: TGTGCCAGCAGCGCAGTGAAGTGGGCCTCCTACGAGCAGTACTTC. This chain connects TRBV7-8 to TRBJ2-7; D is unresolved. Germline-derived CDR1 and CDR2 are SGHVS and FQNEAQ. V lost 5 bases, J lost 0 bases, and 14 bases lay in between. This CDR3 comprises 15 residues.